This record covers a single T cell receptor beta chain. There is no known antigen for this receptor. Nothing much larger sits one base from this clone, and base qualities are not available. The immunoSEQ Assay, a bias-controlled multiplex PCR, was used to amplify TCRbeta CDR3 regions from genomic DNA. In the source study's methods: Within the assay, amplification of reference gene primers was used to estimate how many nucleated cells each sample contained. To quantify the absolute abundance of each unique TCRbeta CDR3 rearrangement, sequence reads were collapsed and filtered. Productive Simpson clonality was computed per sample as the square root of Simpson's diversity index over productive rearrangements. The clones in this table, taken by TCRdb from immuneACCESS, are in-frame only. Not every clone is retained; where verified, under half of the shortfall comes from an unresolved V gene, and the cause of the rest is unknown. For V, J and clone size, that table is used; D and trimming come from the DNA. The sample records approximately 62,000 clones, 90% of which are singletons. The biggest ten clones account for around 7.7% of the sample.

Each collaborating institution followed its own protocols to collect whole blood in K2EDTA tubes. For TCRbeta analysis, collaborator samples were shipped as frozen whole blood, as isolated PBMCs, or as DNA extracted from either sample type. This sample was taken from a study of blood T cell repertoires in COVID-19 (dated by TCRdb to about 2020). At the level of the whole study: The collaborator samples originated in the United States, Italy and Spain and spanned the acute and convalescent phases of COVID-19. Deeply sampled blood TCRbeta repertoires from subjects exposed to, actively infected with, or recovered from COVID-19 were included in the dataset. The samples were drawn from the first 160 participants of the ongoing ImmuneRACE study and from 1,254 subjects provided by 6 global collaborators. Sample metadata almost always included a de-identified subject ID, COVID-19 status, age in years and sex. The repertoires were released in a freely available public database intended as a resource for research on the immune response to SARS-CoV-2. Where available, HLA class I and class II types were obtained from metadata supplied by the sample provider rather than from assay-based typing. The material from the prospective study consisted of cDNA or gDNA derived from T cells, B-cell-depleted T cells, or PBMCs.

V trim: 1 base; J trim: 4 bases; unmatched bases: 13. Via the germline V gene, CDR1 is KGHSH and CDR2 LQKENI. The CDR3 sequence holds 19 residues, the cysteine and phenylalanine included. The read is trimmed to its CDR3 DNA, 57 bases read in frame from base 1. The investigation overall reported the following: The quantity of clinical and demographic metadata differed by source and by participant and was supplied without curation.

The sequence derives from a human donor with active COVID-19. The donor label of this sample is uncertain. Sequencing was done on a sample of peripheral blood. The chain links TRBV18 with TRBJ2-2; 9 central nucleotides agree with TRBD1. The CDR3 protein is CASSPLSVQGAPGTGELFF. The DNA sequence is as follows: TGTGCCAGCTCACCACTATCGGTACAGGGGGCTCCGGGCACCGGGGAGCTGTTTTTT.